This T cell receptor (beta chain) was retrieved from a study of regulatory T cells in long-lasting Graves disease. Investigators prepared the TCR beta libraries by applying iRepertoire HTBI primers and Arm-PCR of CDR3 regions. One entry per CDR3 protein results from TCRdb running MiXCR on the multiplex PCR reads. The sample holds 500,000 to 700,000 distinct CDR3 sequences; 25% to 35% are singletons and the top ten take around 40%. Germline CDR1 and CDR2: MNHEY and SMNVEV (reference sequence). Germline trimming cut 8 bases from V and 0 bases from J; bases unmatched to any gene: 4. This CDR3 is built from 13 residues. This sample's time point: persistent/refractory GD, antithyroid drugs over 5 years with positive TRAb. With RNA extracted from PBMCs as input, the TCR library was made.

The sequence was collected from a female donor with Graves disease. V and J are TRBV27 and TRBJ2-7; 7 bases match TRBD2. Sequencing was performed on peripheral blood mononuclear cells (PBMCs), taken when the disease was refractory, from a patient treated with antithyroid drugs. The CDR3 reads CASGGDPSYEQYF. In DNA, the CDR3 is TGTGCCAGCGGGGGGGACCCCTCCTACGAGCAGTACTTC.